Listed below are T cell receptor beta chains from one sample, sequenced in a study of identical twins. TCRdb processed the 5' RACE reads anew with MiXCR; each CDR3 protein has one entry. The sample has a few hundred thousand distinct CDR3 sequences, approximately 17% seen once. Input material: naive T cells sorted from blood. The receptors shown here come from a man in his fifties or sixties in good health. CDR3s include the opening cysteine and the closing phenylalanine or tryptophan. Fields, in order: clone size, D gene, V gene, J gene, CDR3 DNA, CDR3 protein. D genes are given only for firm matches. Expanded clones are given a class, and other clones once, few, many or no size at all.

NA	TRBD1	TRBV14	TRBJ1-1	TGTGCCAGCAGCTACCTGACAGGGTCGGCTATCGGAGCTTTCTTT	CASSYLTGSAIGAFF
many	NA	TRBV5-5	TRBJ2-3	TGTGCCAGCAGCTTGGTAGGGCAGAGCACAGATACGCAGTATTTT	CASSLVGQSTDTQYF
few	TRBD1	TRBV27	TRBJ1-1	TGTGCCAGCAGTCCCGGACAGGGGGCCACTGAAGCTTTCTTT	CASSPGQGATEAFF
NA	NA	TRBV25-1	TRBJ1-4	TGTGCCAGCAGTGAACTGACAGGCACTAATGAAAAACTGTTTTTT	CASSELTGTNEKLFF
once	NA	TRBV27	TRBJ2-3	TGTGCCAGCAGTCATCTCGCCAGCACAGATACGCAGTATTTT	CASSHLASTDTQYF
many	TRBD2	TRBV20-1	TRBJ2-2	TGCAGTGCTACCCGGGGGGCGAACACCGGGGAGCTGTTTTTT	CSATRGANTGELFF
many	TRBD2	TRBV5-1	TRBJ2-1	TGCGCCAGCAGCTTGGAGAAGACTAGCGGGAGTAGGAATGAGCAGTTCTTC	CASSLEKTSGSRNEQFF
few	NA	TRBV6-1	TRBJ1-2	TGTGCCAGCAGTATTGACAGGAAGAACTATGGCTACACCTTC	CASSIDRKNYGYTF
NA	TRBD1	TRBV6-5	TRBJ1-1	TGTGCCAGCAGAGGGACAGGGAGAGCTTTCTTT	CASRGTGRAFF
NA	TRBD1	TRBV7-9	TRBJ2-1	TGTGCCAGCAGCTTGTGGGACAGACGACCCTACAATGAGCAGTTCTTC	CASSLWDRRPYNEQFF
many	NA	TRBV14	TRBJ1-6	TGTGCCAGCAGCCAAGAGGGGGGGGTTTCACCCCTCCACTTT	CASSQEGGVSPLHF
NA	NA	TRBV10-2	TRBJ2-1	TGCGCCAGCAGTGAGTCGAAGGGGGGACGCTACAATGAGCAGTTCTTC	CASSESKGGRYNEQFF
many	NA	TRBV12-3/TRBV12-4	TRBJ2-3	TGTGCCAGCACCCTGGGGGAGGCAGATACGCAGTATTTT	CASTLGEADTQYF
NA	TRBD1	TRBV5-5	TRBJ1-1	TGTGCCAGCAGCTTGAGGGACAGGGGATGGACTGAAGCTTTCTTT	CASSLRDRGWTEAFF
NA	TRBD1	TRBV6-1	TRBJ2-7	TGTGCCAGCAGTGATGACAGGGCCTCCTACGAGCAGTACTTC	CASSDDRASYEQYF
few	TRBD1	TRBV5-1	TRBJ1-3	TGCGCCAGCAGCATCGGGACAGCCAGCTCTGGAAACACCATATATTTT	CASSIGTASSGNTIYF